This TCR beta chain appears in the sequencing data of a study of PD-1 blockade in mismatch repair-deficient tumors. Overall study: All were previously treated, progressing patients with around eleven mismatch repair-deficient cancer types.

A remark on this clone: Antigen: not known.

This CDR3 has 14 amino acids. V was pared by 1 base and J by 6 bases, with 11 bases between. Germline V gene data show CDR1 as SEHNR and CDR2 as FQNEAQ (reference sequence). TCR sequencing covered a few patients who responded to pembrolizumab. TCRdb keeps only in-frame clones here, not all; method: immunoSEQ multiplex PCR. The table records 30,000 to 45,000 clones, about 88% of them present only once. Overall study findings and caveats: Tumor-resident clones, often absent from pretreatment blood, expanded after pembrolizumab and then contracted.

The sequence came from an adult with mismatch repair-deficient cancer. The V call is TRBV7-9, the J call TRBJ2-3, with D perhaps matching TRBD1 (6 bases). The sequenced sample was peripheral blood, obtained roughly 76 weeks after starting pembrolizumab. Here the CDR3 DNA reads TGTGCCAGCAGCTTAGTTCTGCAGGGGGATACGCAGTATTTT. It specifies CASSLVLQGDTQYF.